The clone carrying this T cell receptor beta chain has a single count. Germline CDR1 reads MDHEN; CDR2 reads SYDVKM. CDR3 length: 17 amino acids. With 5 bases removed from V and 6 bases from J, the gap between germline ends came to 22 bases. The data are from a study of blood T cell repertoires in COVID-19. Clones were read by immunoSEQ multiplex PCR, and TCRdb kept only the in-frame ones, dropping some. Of over 100,000 clones in the sample, approximately 89% were seen once. The origin of this receptor is a woman in her 70s with COVID-19, enrolled during active disease. The chain has TRBV28 and TRBJ2-2, with D possibly matching TRBD1 (6 bases). The material sequenced was peripheral blood. The CDR3 sequence is CASSPQRRQDGPGELFF. The CDR3 region has the DNA TGTGCCAGCAGTCCACAGCGAAGACAGGACGGACCCGGGGAGCTGTTTTTT.